This is a list of T cell receptor beta chains from one sample in a study of OX40 agonist ivuxolimab in advanced cancers. Generated by immunoSEQ multiplex PCR, the TCRdb table keeps only in-frame clones and is missing some. The sample shows over 30,000 clones, roughly 82% of them seen only once. The sequenced sample was CD4+ or CD8+ T cells sorted from blood, obtained in a trial of the OX40 agonist ivuxolimab. These receptors were taken from an adult with an advanced solid tumor such as melanoma, head and neck, liver or kidney cancer. Each CDR3 is given with its conserved first and last residue. Fields, in order: D gene, J gene, V gene, clone size, CDR3 protein, CDR3 DNA. The D gene is left open where the match is weak. Rows may omit the clone size; those that give it use once, few, many or a size class.

NA TRBJ2-3 TRBV6-4 NA CASSPGATDTQYF TGTGCCAGCAGTCCGGGGGCTACTGATACGCAGTATTTT
TRBD2 TRBJ2-5 TRBV6-1 NA CASSEARASGRIRETQYF TGTGCCAGCAGTGAAGCGAGGGCTAGCGGGAGAATCAGAGAGACCCAGTACTTC
NA TRBJ1-6 TRBV5-1 medium-sized CASRVGQGQSPLHF TGCGCCAGCAGGGTAGGGCAGGGACAATCACCCCTCCACTTT
TRBD2 TRBJ2-1 TRBV29-1 NA CSVEGAGGPYNEQFF TGCAGCGTTGAGGGGGCGGGAGGCCCCTACAATGAGCAGTTCTTC
NA TRBJ1-2 TRBV28 once CASHRGGYGYTF TGTGCCAGCCATCGGGGCGGCTATGGCTACACCTTC
TRBD2 TRBJ2-1 TRBV28 NA CASSPLAGAPYNEQFF TGTGCCAGCAGTCCATTAGCGGGGGCCCCCTACAATGAGCAGTTCTTC
TRBD1 TRBJ1-6 TRBV28 NA CASSFSLDRGRNSPLHF TGTGCCAGCAGTTTCTCCCTAGACAGGGGCAGAAATTCACCCCTCCACTTT
NA TRBJ1-5 TRBV19 few CASSTQRGQPQHF TGTGCCAGTAGTACGCAAAGAGGTCAGCCCCAGCATTTT
TRBD1 TRBJ2-1 TRBV18 NA CASSPVGTEINEQFF TGTGCCAGCTCACCAGTAGGGACAGAGATCAATGAGCAGTTCTTC
NA TRBJ2-7 TRBV18 NA CASSPPGTGAYEQYF TGTGCCAGCTCACCACCGGGGACGGGAGCCTACGAGCAGTACTTC
TRBD2 TRBJ2-3 TRBV18 NA CASSPERNRAGGQTF TGTGCCAGCTCACCCGAGCGGAATCGAGCGGGGGGGCAAACATTT
NA TRBJ2-1 TRBV7-3 NA CASSLGSWDEQFF TGTGCCAGCAGCTTAGGAAGTTGGGATGAGCAGTTCTTC
NA TRBJ1-1 TRBV19 NA CASGRGGPEAFF TGTGCCAGTGGAAGGGGGGGGCCTGAAGCTTTCTTT
TRBD2 TRBJ2-1 TRBV28 NA CASSRQGLAGDEQFF TGTGCCAGCAGCCGTCAGGGACTAGCGGGAGATGAGCAGTTCTTC
TRBD2 TRBJ2-4 TRBV4-1 few CASSQGLAGKNIQYF TGCGCCAGCAGCCAAGGACTAGCGGGAAAGAACATTCAGTACTTC
NA TRBJ1-5 TRBV10-2 NA CATRDSVSNQPQHF TGCGCCACCAGGGACTCAGTAAGCAATCAGCCCCAGCATTTT
NA TRBJ1-3 TRBV6-1 NA CASSELGTGNTIYF TGTGCCAGCAGTGAGTTGGGGACTGGAAACACCATATATTTT
NA TRBJ1-5 TRBV7-8 NA CASSFDSNQPQHF TGTGCCAGCAGCTTCGACAGTAATCAGCCCCAGCATTTT
NA TRBJ1-2 TRBV30 NA CAWSVHRVNYGYTF TGTGCCTGGAGTGTACACAGGGTGAACTATGGCTACACCTTC
NA TRBJ2-3 TRBV10-3 NA CAISESGRGALTLPQYF TGTGCCATCAGTGAGTCGGGCCGGGGGGCCCTGACCCTGCCGCAGTATTTT
NA TRBJ2-2 TRBV7-3 NA CASSLGGDTGELFF TGTGCCAGCAGCCTAGGAGGGGACACCGGGGAGCTGTTTTTT
NA TRBJ2-1 TRBV7-6 NA CASSPSRGAPNNEQFF TGTGCCAGCAGTCCTAGTAGGGGGGCTCCCAACAATGAGCAGTTCTTC
NA TRBJ2-5 TRBV7-9 NA CASSLSGSKETQYF TGTGCCAGCAGCTTATCAGGGTCGAAAGAGACCCAGTACTTC
NA TRBJ1-1 TRBV7-2 NA CASSFFNTEAFF TGTGCCAGCAGCTTTTTTAACACTGAAGCTTTCTTT
NA TRBJ1-3 TRBV19 NA CASTKGGSSGNTIYF TGTGCCAGTACCAAGGGGGGATCCTCTGGAAACACCATATATTTT
NA TRBJ2-7 TRBV28 NA CASSLPRDITYEQYF TGTGCCAGCAGTCTACCCCGGGACATAACCTACGAGCAGTACTTC
NA TRBJ2-3 TRBV7-9 NA CASSWARGLDTQYF TGTGCCAGCAGCTGGGCGAGAGGGTTGGATACGCAGTATTTT
NA TRBJ2-3 TRBV6-5 NA CASSANGQTDTQYF TGTGCCAGCAGTGCAAACGGACAGACAGATACGCAGTATTTT
TRBD2 TRBJ2-1 TRBV5-1 NA CASSLASGDPYNEQFF TGCGCCAGCAGCTTGGCTAGCGGGGATCCCTACAATGAGCAGTTCTTC
NA TRBJ2-7 TRBV12-5 NA CASGFLIFTGSVVSYEQYF TGTGCTAGTGGTTTTCTGATATTCACAGGGTCTGTTGTCTCCTACGAGCAGTACTTC
NA TRBJ2-5 TRBV10-3 NA CAISERGTGKDETQYF TGTGCCATCAGTGAAAGGGGAACAGGGAAGGACGAGACCCAGTACTTC
TRBD1 TRBJ1-1 TRBV19 NA CASSIRDRALEAFF TGTGCCAGTAGTATCCGGGACAGGGCCCTTGAAGCTTTCTTT
TRBD2 TRBJ2-7 TRBV19 NA CASSRTSDMYEQYF TGTGCCAGTAGTAGGACTAGCGATATGTACGAGCAGTACTTC
NA TRBJ2-7 TRBV21-1 once CASRSRGRIDEQYF TGTGCCAGCCGGAGTAGGGGCAGGATCGACGAGCAGTACTTC
NA TRBJ2-7 TRBV7-2 NA CASSFGPSVTYEQYF TGTGCCAGCAGCTTCGGCCCTAGCGTTACCTACGAGCAGTACTTC
NA TRBJ2-5 TRBV27 NA CASSLSVGQQETQYF TGTGCCAGCAGTTTATCCGTCGGGCAGCAAGAGACCCAGTACTTC
NA TRBJ2-7 TRBV4-1 NA CASSRNRDTSYEQYF TGCGCCAGCAGCCGAAACAGGGATACTTCCTACGAGCAGTACTTC
TRBD1 TRBJ2-5 TRBV28 few CASRSDRAPRRYQYF TGTGCCAGCAGATCTGACAGGGCACCCCGTAGGTACCAGTACTTC
TRBD2 TRBJ2-7 TRBV19 NA CASSGLAGIGYEQYF TGTGCCAGTAGTGGACTAGCGGGAATTGGTTACGAGCAGTACTTC
NA TRBJ2-2 TRBV4-3 NA CASSQHTSTGELFF TGCGCCAGCAGCCAGCACACGAGCACCGGGGAGCTGTTTTTT
NA TRBJ2-7 TRBV27 NA CASSLSRGPFGAYEQYF TGTGCCAGCAGTTTATCCCGCGGACCCTTTGGGGCCTACGAGCAGTACTTC
NA TRBJ1-2 TRBV7-3 NA CASSFGTEYGYTF TGTGCCAGCAGCTTCGGGACCGAATATGGCTACACCTTC
NA TRBJ2-1 TRBV28 NA CASSLGGSSSSYNEQFF TGTGCCAGCAGTTTAGGGGGGTCTTCGAGCTCCTACAATGAGCAGTTCTTC
TRBD1 TRBJ1-2 TRBV2 NA CASSYRGDGYTF TGTGCCAGCAGCTACAGGGGGGATGGCTACACCTTC
TRBD1 TRBJ1-4 TRBV28 NA CASSLGAGTGAEKLFF TGTGCCAGCAGTTTGGGTGCGGGGACAGGGGCTGAAAAACTGTTTTTT
NA TRBJ1-1 TRBV2 NA CASAEWENTEAFF TGTGCCAGCGCCGAGTGGGAGAACACTGAAGCTTTCTTT
TRBD1 TRBJ2-1 TRBV5-4 NA CASSSPRQGGEQFF TGTGCCAGCAGCTCCCCGAGACAGGGGGGCGAGCAGTTCTTC
NA TRBJ1-2 TRBV5-1 medium-sized CASSPGVRSIGRYGYTF TGCGCCAGCAGCCCCGGAGTAAGGTCTATAGGTCGGTATGGCTACACCTTC
TRBD1 TRBJ1-2 TRBV28 once CASTGTGGYGYTF TGTGCCAGCACCGGGACAGGGGGCTATGGCTACACCTTC
TRBD2 TRBJ2-7 TRBV6-5 NA CASSYFGGAPYEQYF TGTGCCAGCAGTTACTTCGGGGGGGCACCCTACGAGCAGTACTTC
TRBD1 TRBJ1-2 TRBV5-1 NA CASSLATRTGVWGYTF TGCGCCAGCAGCTTGGCTACCCGGACAGGGGTTTGGGGCTACACCTTC
TRBD1 TRBJ2-2 TRBV11-2 NA CASSSLRGDRERTGELFF TGTGCCAGCAGCTCCCTGAGGGGTGACAGGGAACGGACCGGGGAGCTGTTTTTT